This TCR beta chain was identified in a study of CD8 T cells in ankylosing spondylitis. General study findings and limits: Matched ankylosing spondylitis synovial fluid reportedly showed significant enrichment of disease-linked clones.

This clonotype was seen many times. Its target is not known. Each CDR3 protein gets one entry after TCRdb re-called the 5' RACE reads with MiXCR. The sample carries about 130,000 distinct CDR3 sequences, about 6.5% recorded once. V was pared by 4 bases and J by 3 bases, with 10 bases of the junction left unmatched. The CDR3 runs to 18 residues. Germline V CDR1 and CDR2: SGHRS, YFSETQ. Specimen: blood, either unsorted or a sorted T cell fraction (not recorded which). The J gene is TRBJ2-1, the V gene TRBV5-1, with 13 bases that match TRBD2. The receptor was derived from a male donor with ankylosing spondylitis or in good health (not recorded which). This chain's CDR3 is CASSNGLAGVLYYNEQFF. The CDR3 bases are TGCGCCAGCAGCAACGGACTAGCGGGAGTTTTGTACTACAATGAGCAGTTCTTC.